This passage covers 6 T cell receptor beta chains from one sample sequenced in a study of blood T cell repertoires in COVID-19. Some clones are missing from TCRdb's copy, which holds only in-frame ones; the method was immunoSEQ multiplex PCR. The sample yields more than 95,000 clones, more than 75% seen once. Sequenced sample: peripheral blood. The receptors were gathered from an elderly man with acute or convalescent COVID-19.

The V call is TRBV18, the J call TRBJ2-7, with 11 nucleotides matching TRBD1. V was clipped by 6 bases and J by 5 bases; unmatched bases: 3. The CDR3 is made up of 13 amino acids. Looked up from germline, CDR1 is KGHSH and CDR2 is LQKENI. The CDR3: CASSRTGGDEQYF. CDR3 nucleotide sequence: TGTGCCAGCTCCCGGACAGGGGGCGACGAGCAGTACTTC. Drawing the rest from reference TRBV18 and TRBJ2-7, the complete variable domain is NAGVMQNPRHLVRRRGQEARLRCSPMKGHSHVYWYRQLPEEGLKFMVYLQKENIIDESGMPKERFSAEFPKEGPSILRIQQVVRGDSAAYFCASSRTGGDEQYFGPGTRLTVT.

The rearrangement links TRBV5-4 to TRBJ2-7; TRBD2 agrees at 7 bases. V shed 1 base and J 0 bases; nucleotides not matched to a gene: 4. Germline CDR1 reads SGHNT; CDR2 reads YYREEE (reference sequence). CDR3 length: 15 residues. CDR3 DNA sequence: TGTGCCAGCAGCTTGTCCGGGGGGTCCTCCTACGAGCAGTACTTC. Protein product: CASSLSGGSSYEQYF.

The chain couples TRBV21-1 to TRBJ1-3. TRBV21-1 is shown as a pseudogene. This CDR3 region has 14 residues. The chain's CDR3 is CASRKGASGNTIYF. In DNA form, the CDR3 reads TGTGCCAGCAGGAAAGGAGCCTCTGGAAACACCATATATTTT.

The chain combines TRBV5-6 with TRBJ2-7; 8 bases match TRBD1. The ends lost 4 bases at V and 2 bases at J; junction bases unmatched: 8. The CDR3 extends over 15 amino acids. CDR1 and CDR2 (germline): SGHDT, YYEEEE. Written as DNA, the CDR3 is TGTGCCAGCAGCGGGGGCGGGACAGGCCCCTACGAGCAGTACTTC. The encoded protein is CASSGGGTGPYEQYF.

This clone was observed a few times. Here the CDR3 reads CASSPPRQDTQYF. As DNA, the CDR3 is TGTGCCAGCAGCCCCCCCCGCCAGGATACGCAGTATTTT. V and J are TRBV7-2 and TRBJ2-3; D ambiguous. The CDR3 extends over 13 amino acids. The V and J ends lost 5 bases and 6 bases respectively, with 12 bases between them. Per germline, CDR1 SGHTA and CDR2 FQGNSA.

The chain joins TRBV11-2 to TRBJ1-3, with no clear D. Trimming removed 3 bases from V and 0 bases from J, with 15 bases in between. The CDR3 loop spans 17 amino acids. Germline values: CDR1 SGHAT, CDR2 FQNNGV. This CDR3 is CASSFPEESFSGNTIYF. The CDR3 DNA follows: TGTGCCAGCAGCTTCCCGGAGGAGTCCTTCTCTGGAAACACCATATATTTT.